A selection of T cell receptor beta chains follows, all from one sample in a study of STAT5B mutations in CD4+ large granular lymphocyte leukemia. Sequencing used immunoSEQ multiplex PCR; TCRdb keeps in-frame clones, though not all of them. The repertoire has about 40,000 clones, around 85% of them found once; the top ten carry around 0.37%. Sequenced sample: CD4+ T cells from blood buffy coats. The source is a human donor in good health. The CDR3 runs from the conserved cysteine through the conserved F or W. The order of the fields is clone size, J gene, D gene, V gene, CDR3 protein, CDR3 DNA. The D gene is left open where the match is weak. Part of the rows lack a size; the others show once, few, many or a class for expanded clones.

.	TRBJ2-7	.	TRBV10-3	CAISDGISFTWNEQYF	TGTGCCATCAGTGACGGTATCAGCTTTACTTGGAACGAGCAGTACTTC
.	TRBJ1-6	.	TRBV12-1	CASTTLCQWDRGYSYNSPLHF	TGTGCCAGCACCACGTTATGCCAATGGGACAGGGGATACTCCTATAATTCACCCCTCCACTTT
.	TRBJ1-2	TRBD1	TRBV20-1	CSAQIRDSPF	TGCAGTGCACAAATCCGGGACAGTCCCTTC
once	TRBJ2-7	TRBD2	TRBV19	CASSTWTSGSYEQYF	TGTGCCAGCAGTACTTGGACTAGCGGGAGTTACGAGCAGTACTTC
few	TRBJ2-7	TRBD2	TRBV6-5	CASSRRDAGVVEQYF	TGTGCCAGCAGCCGACGGGACGCGGGGGTTGTGGAGCAGTACTTC
.	TRBJ1-2	TRBD1	TRBV5-4	CASSSRQGAPYGYTF	TGTGCCAGCAGCTCGCGACAGGGGGCCCCCTATGGCTACACCTTC
once	TRBJ1-2	.	TRBV19	CASSISSEDYGYTF	TGTGCCAGTAGTATTTCCTCAGAAGACTATGGCTACACCTTC
.	TRBJ1-6	.	TRBV2	CASTDQGEYNSPLHF	TGTGCCAGCACTGACCAGGGAGAATATAATTCACCCCTCCACTTT
.	TRBJ2-1	.	TRBV11-3	CASSLGGSLYNEQFF	TGTGCCAGCAGCTTAGGTGGGAGCCTCTACAATGAGCAGTTCTTC
.	TRBJ2-7	.	TRBV18	CASSPPSRSWFNRTYEQYF	TGTGCCAGCTCACCACCAAGTCGATCCTGGTTTAACAGAACCTACGAGCAGTACTTC
.	TRBJ2-5	.	TRBV7-2	CASRLGGQETQYF	TGTGCCAGCAGGTTGGGGGGACAGGAGACCCAGTACTTC
.	TRBJ2-7	TRBD1	TRBV2	CASSAQGASSYEQYF	TGTGCCAGCAGCGCCCAGGGGGCAAGCTCCTACGAGCAGTACTTC
once	TRBJ2-2	.	TRBV18	CASSPPVIGSLGELFF	TGTGCCAGCTCACCACCGGTCATTGGATCGCTTGGGGAGCTGTTTTTT
.	TRBJ1-5	.	TRBV7-8	CASSFGTGIGQPQHF	TGTGCCAGCAGCTTCGGTACAGGGATAGGGCAGCCCCAGCATTTT
.	TRBJ1-5	.	TRBV10-3	CAIGRGMPGAQPQHF	TGTGCCATCGGCCGGGGGATGCCAGGGGCTCAGCCCCAGCATTTT
.	TRBJ1-2	.	TRBV9	CASSVVSENYGYTF	TGTGCCAGCAGCGTAGTGTCGGAGAACTATGGCTACACCTTC
.	TRBJ2-7	TRBD2	TRBV5-8	CASTLPPAGAYEQYF	TGTGCCAGCACCCTCCCCCCGGCGGGAGCCTACGAGCAGTACTTC
.	TRBJ2-7	.	TRBV6-5	CASSRGGEQYF	TGTGCCAGCAGCCGAGGGGGCGAGCAGTACTTC
.	TRBJ2-4	.	TRBV6-5	CASGASKNIQYF	TGTGCCAGCGGGGCCAGTAAAAACATTCAGTACTTC
.	TRBJ1-5	.	TRBV10-3	CAISEGGTQPQHF	TGTGCCATCAGTGAGGGGGGTACTCAGCCCCAGCATTTT
once	TRBJ1-4	.	TRBV30	CAWSGEKLFF	TGTGCCTGGAGTGGGGAAAAACTGTTTTTT